Each of the 27 T cell receptor beta chains below was sequenced from the same sample in a study of blood T cell repertoires in COVID-19. Profiled with immunoSEQ multiplex PCR; TCRdb holds only in-frame clones, not every one. This table holds roughly 440,000 clones, around 88% found once. Sample: peripheral blood. These TCRs come from a woman aged 45 to 65 with COVID-19, enrolled during active disease.

V usage is TRBV18 and J usage is TRBJ1-2; D perhaps matches TRBD1 (6 bases). Germline CDR1 reads KGHSH; CDR2 reads LQKENI. The V gene lost 5 bases and the J gene lost 6 bases, with 16 bases spanning the gap. The CDR3 is 14 residues long. The CDR3 coding sequence is TGTGCCAGCTCATCTCTGACAGGTCTTGATGGCTACACCTTC. Translated: CASSSLTGLDGYTF.

V and J are TRBV28 and TRBJ1-1; TRBD1 might be the D (5 bases). Trimming left V 3 bases short and J 3 bases short, with 8 bases between. Germline CDR1 is MDHEN and CDR2 is SYDVKM. This CDR3 region has 13 residues. The CDR3 protein is CASSFDRYTEAFF. CDR3 in DNA: TGTGCCAGCAGTTTTGACAGATACACTGAAGCTTTCTTT.

The CDR3 nucleotides read TGTGCCAGCAGCCCTAACTCAGATACGCAGTATTTT. It is translated as CASSPNSDTQYF. The chain is built from TRBV7-2 and TRBJ2-3; D unresolved. The V gene lost 5 bases and the J gene lost 4 bases, with 7 bases spanning the gap. In germline, CDR1 is SGHTA, CDR2 FQGNSA. The CDR3 has 12 amino acids.

The chain has TRBV18 and TRBJ1-6; TRBD1 agrees at 9 bases. Germline CDR1 and CDR2: KGHSH and LQKENI. V shed 4 bases and J 7 bases; nucleotides not matched to a gene: 8. The CDR3 consists of 16 residues. CDR3 residues: CASSREQGAGNSPLHF. The CDR3 DNA sequence: TGTGCCAGCTCACGCGAACAGGGGGCCGGGAATTCACCCCTCCACTTT. Looking up the rest from reference TRBV18 and TRBJ1-6 gives the full variable domain: NAGVMQNPRHLVRRRGQEARLRCSPMKGHSHVYWYRQLPEEGLKFMVYLQKENIIDESGMPKERFSAEFPKEGPSILRIQQVVRGDSAAYFCASSREQGAGNSPLHFGNGTRLTVT.

A word on this clone: This CDR3 is also generated by other DNA sequences in the sample. The V and J genes are TRBV4-1 and TRBJ2-7; D is undetermined. Deletions cut 0 bases from V and 4 bases from J, with 7 bases between. The CDR3 is made up of 13 amino acids. The germline V gene has CDR1 MGHRA and CDR2 YSYEKL. The DNA for the CDR3 is TGCGCCAGCAGCCAAGATACTCCATACGAGCAGTACTTC. It yields the protein CASSQDTPYEQYF.

This chain joins TRBV6-5 and TRBJ2-7, with TRBD2 as a possible D gene (7 bases). The V end was cut by 0 bases, the J end by 5 bases, with 17 bases between. The CDR3 runs 16 residues. Germline V gene lookup returns CDR1 MNHEY and CDR2 SVGAGI. The CDR3 spells CASSYSNGGAYHEQYF. In nucleotides, the CDR3 is TGTGCCAGCAGTTACTCGAATGGGGGGGCCTACCACGAGCAGTACTTC.

The rearrangement uses TRBV30 and TRBJ1-2, with D unclear. The CDR3 is 12 amino acids. Trimming shortened V by 1 base and J by 5 bases, and 8 bases separated the two germline ends. CDR1 and CDR2 (germline): GTSNPN, SVGIG (reference sequence). CDR3 amino acids: CAWSDSRYGYTF. The CDR3 DNA reads TGTGCCTGGAGTGACAGTCGATATGGCTACACCTTC.

In the case of this clone: An end of the junction does not agree with germline; a read error may underlie this. V usage is TRBV2 and J usage is TRBJ2-7; D call uncertain. This CDR3 contains 10 residues. Germline V gene sequence: CDR1 SNHLY, CDR2 FYNNEI. DNA of the CDR3: TGTGCCAGCAGTGAAGGAGCGTTTAGCTTC. This encodes CASSEGAFSF.

The rearrangement uses TRBV13 and TRBJ1-1; no firm D call. Trimming removed 0 bases at V and 5 bases at J, with 7 bases between. CDR1 is PRHDT and CDR2 is FYEKMQ in the germline V gene (reference sequence). The CDR3 is made up of 13 amino acids. Written as DNA, the CDR3 is TGTGCCAGCAGCTTAGGGCCGACAACTGAAGCTTTCTTT. Translated: CASSLGPTTEAFF.

The rearrangement links TRBV9 to TRBJ1-2, with D tentatively TRBD1 (5 bases). Trimming left V 3 bases short and J 8 bases short, with 11 bases between. This CDR3 spans 12 amino acids. Germline V gene lookup returns CDR1 SGDLS and CDR2 YYNGEE. The CDR3 nucleotides are TGTGCCAGCAGCGAGATGGGGCGCGGCTACACCTTC. Its translation: CASSEMGRGYTF.

The chain has TRBV5-1 and TRBJ1-2; D remains unclear. Deletions cut 4 bases from V and 8 bases from J, with 15 bases between. Germline CDR1 SGHRS, CDR2 YFSETQ. This CDR3 is built from 13 residues. CDR3: CASSPVGKEGYTF. The CDR3 region has the DNA TGCGCCAGCAGCCCCGTCGGGAAGGAAGGCTACACCTTC.

The chain carries TRBV5-1 and TRBJ2-3, with 8 bases aligning to TRBD2. This CDR3 comprises 16 residues. The trim removed 3 bases at V and 2 bases at J, leaving 8 bases unmatched. Germline V gene data show CDR1 as SGHRS and CDR2 as YFSETQ. The CDR3 DNA reads as TGCGCCAGCAGCTGGCGGACTAGCCCGAACACAGATACGCAGTATTTT. Translating it yields CASSWRTSPNTDTQYF. The whole variable domain, remainder taken from reference TRBV5-1 and TRBJ2-3, is KAGVTQTPRYLIKTRGQQVTLSCSPISGHRSVSWYQQTPGQGLQFLFEYFSETQRNKGNFPGRFSGRQFSNSRSEMNVSTLELGDSALYLCASSWRTSPNTDTQYFGPGTRLTVL.

CDR3 DNA sequence: TGTGCCAGCAGCCTGATGGCGGGCGGCGAGCAGTACTTC. Its translation is CASSLMAGGEQYF. This sequence joins TRBV12-3 or TRBV12-4 and TRBJ2-7; D perhaps matches TRBD2 (5 bases). V was cut by 6 bases and J by 6 bases, with 15 bases left in between. This CDR3 contains 13 residues.

J is TRBJ2-7 and V is TRBV5-1; 13 nucleotides match TRBD2. V trimming: 4 bases; J trimming: 3 bases; junction bases outside the gene matches: 4. The CDR3 runs to 15 residues. Germline V lookup: CDR1 SGHRS, CDR2 YFSETQ. CDR3 nucleotide sequence: TGCGCCAGCAGCGCGGGGACTAGCGGGGTCTACGAGCAGTACTTC. As protein: CASSAGTSGVYEQYF.

The chain couples TRBV18 to TRBJ1-2; D gene unclear. CDR1 is KGHSH, CDR2 LQKENI, per germline. The V end was cut by 6 bases, the J end by 8 bases, with 19 bases between. The CDR3 contains 14 residues. The CDR3 loop is CASSRSDYGEGYTF. In DNA form, the CDR3 reads TGTGCCAGCTCCCGTTCGGACTACGGGGAGGGCTACACCTTC.

This clone is a singleton in its sample. The chain uses TRBV7-9 and TRBJ2-3; D uncertain. Germline CDR1 and CDR2: SEHNR and FQNEAQ (reference sequence). This CDR3 is built from 13 residues. Trimming took off 4 bases at V and 4 bases at J, with 9 bases between the two ends. The CDR3 bases are TGTGCCAGCAGCTCCCACCCGGCAGATACGCAGTATTTT. Amino acid sequence: CASSSHPADTQYF.

The chain joins TRBV6-5 to TRBJ2-3; the D gene is possibly TRBD1 (6 bases). V lost 5 bases and J 0 bases, leaving 9 bases between the germline ends. The germline V gene has CDR1 MNHEY and CDR2 SVGAGI. This CDR3 is built from 14 residues. The CDR3 spells CASSRDTSTDTQYF. The DNA of the CDR3 is TGTGCCAGCAGTAGGGACACTAGCACAGATACGCAGTATTTT.

J is TRBJ2-6 and V is TRBV4-1; D is possibly TRBD2 (6 bases). Germline CDR1 reads MGHRA; CDR2 reads YSYEKL. Trimming removed 4 bases from V and 2 bases from J, with 12 bases in between. This CDR3 contains 16 residues. The CDR3 nucleotides are TGCGCCAGCAGCCTTTTCGGGAGAACTGGGGCCAACGTCCTGACTTTC. This encodes CASSLFGRTGANVLTF.

The J gene is TRBJ2-7, the V gene TRBV30; 7 bases agree with TRBD1. The CDR3 is 16 amino acids. Germline V gene sequence: CDR1 GTSNPN, CDR2 SVGIG (reference sequence). The J segment lost 3 bases and the V segment lost 0 bases, leaving 11 bases of the junction unmatched. The DNA for the CDR3 is TGTGCCTGGAGTGTTACTCATCCGACAGGGCTCTACGAGCAGTACTTC. Protein sequence: CAWSVTHPTGLYEQYF.

The chain couples TRBV21-1 to TRBJ1-2; TRBD1 is the table's D call and was not checked against the DNA. TRBV21-1 is noted as a pseudogene. This CDR3 spans 14 amino acids. As DNA, the CDR3 is TGTGCCAGCAGCCTATCCGGGACACGCTATGGCTACACCTTC. Its protein product is CASSLSGTRYGYTF.

The chain is built from TRBV6-4 and TRBJ1-6; D is undetermined. The CDR3 covers 15 residues. The V gene lost 6 bases and the J gene lost 0 bases, with 9 bases spanning the gap. CDR1 and CDR2 from the germline V gene are MRHNA and SNTAGT. The CDR3 DNA follows: TGTGCCAGCAGCGCGGTGAGCTCCTATAATTCACCCCTCCACTTT. Protein sequence: CASSAVSSYNSPLHF.

V is TRBV29-1 and J is TRBJ2-5, with 7 bases that match TRBD1. The CDR3 totals 12 residues. Germline V gene data show CDR1 as SQVTM and CDR2 as ANQGSEA. V trimming: 5 bases; J trimming: 3 bases; junction bases outside the gene matches: 3. The CDR3 coding sequence is TGCAGCGTTCGAGGGACAGAAGAGACCCAGTACTTC. Translated, it gives CSVRGTEETQYF.

This chain links TRBV6-1 with TRBJ1-6; D gene uncertain. CDR1 and CDR2 (germline): MNHNS, SASEGT. The CDR3 has 15 amino acids. With 0 bases removed from V and 10 bases from J, the gap between germline ends came to 13 bases. CDR3 in DNA: TGTGCCAGCAGTGAAGCGTGGGCCCCCCCCTCACCCCTCCACTTT. This encodes CASSEAWAPPSPLHF.

Comments on this clone: The sample carries other DNA sequences with the same CDR3. The chain links TRBV27 to TRBJ1-1; 10 bases fit TRBD1. This CDR3 region has 13 residues. Germline V gene data show CDR1 as MNHEY and CDR2 as SMNVEV (reference sequence). Trimming took 4 bases from V and 4 from J; bases not matched to a gene: 0. The CDR3 DNA sequence: TGTGCCAGCAGTTGGGACAGGGGCACTGAAGCTTTCTTT. Translated, it gives CASSWDRGTEAFF.

The chain employs TRBV24-1 and TRBJ2-1, with 7 bases fitting TRBD1. Germline V CDR1 and CDR2: KGHDR, SFDVKD. The CDR3 covers 15 residues. Trimming at V came to 5 bases and at J to 8 bases, leaving 11 bases not matched to a gene. The CDR3 sequence is CATSGLDRVGDEQFF. CDR3 nucleotide sequence: TGTGCCACCAGTGGCCTAGACAGGGTCGGGGATGAGCAGTTCTTC.

V usage is TRBV2 and J usage is TRBJ1-6; 11 positions agree with TRBD1. CDR1 and CDR2 (germline): SNHLY, FYNNEI. The CDR3 is 15 amino acids. The ends lost 7 bases at V and 9 bases at J; junction bases unmatched: 8. The CDR3 loop reads CASTQGTGGSSPLHF. The CDR3 DNA reads as TGTGCCAGCACTCAGGGGACAGGGGGGTCTTCACCCCTCCACTTT.

This clone was counted a single time. The V gene is TRBV28, the J gene TRBJ1-2; TRBD1 matches 8 bases. The CDR3 length is 12 residues. Unmatched junction bases numbered 10, after V lost 11 bases and J lost 8 bases. CDR1 MDHEN and CDR2 SYDVKM come from the germline V gene. The CDR3 nucleotides are TGTGCCTCCTTGGCAGGGGGCGGGGGCTACACCTTC. This encodes CASLAGGGGYTF.